This T cell receptor (beta chain) was obtained from a study of patients and donors after allogeneic stem cell transplantation. This clonotype was seen more than once but under ten times. V lost 5 bases and J 6 bases, leaving 13 bases between the germline ends. Germline V gene data show CDR1 as SEHNR and CDR2 as FQNEAQ (reference sequence). The CDR3 extends over 14 amino acids. TCRdb processed the RT-PCR reads anew with MiXCR; each CDR3 protein has one entry. This sample has about 400,000 distinct CDR3 sequences, with about a sixth found just once. The V and J genes are TRBV7-9 and TRBJ2-2; the D is unclear. The source of this sequence is a human donor who was either an allogeneic HSCT recipient or a stem cell or donor lymphocyte infusion donor (not recorded which). It is not recorded whose cells these are; they may come from a transplant donor. The sample was blood, either unsorted or a sorted T cell fraction (not recorded which). Here the CDR3 reads CASSEYEAAGELFF. The CDR3, as DNA: TGTGCCAGCAGCGAGTACGAGGCCGCCGGGGAGCTGTTTTTT.